The source of this T cell receptor (beta chain) is a study of human T cells and chemical hapten exposure. The wider study: Patients, predominantly female, presented with alopecia areata, totalis or universalis. General study points: With regard to DPC sensitization, TCRs above 1 in 1000 frequency did not change.

Stated time point: patch test 1, 2 weeks after DPC sensitization. The treatment is: therapeutic diphenylcyclopropenone sensitization with weekly scalp DPC. The V and J ends lost 2 bases and 4 bases respectively, with 9 bases between them. There are 15 residues in the CDR3. Germline V gives CDR1 MNHEY, CDR2 SVGEGT. TCRdb used MiXCR to reprocess the RACE reads, holding one entry per CDR3 protein. Seen here are roughly 98,000 distinct CDR3 sequences, 9.5% to 15% observed once, and the top ten hold around 2.2%. The sample holds many counts of this clonotype. Antigen: not known. The starting material was whole blood, obtained in connection with sensitization to the hapten diphenylcyclopropenone (DPC). The rearrangement links TRBV6-2 or TRBV6-3 to TRBJ2-6; D gene unclear. The clonotype was recovered from a woman aged 40 to 50 with alopecia areata. Some clones in this sample may be carry-over from other donors' samples. CDR3: CASSYEPYGANVLTF. The CDR3 coding sequence is TGTGCCAGCAGTTACGAGCCATACGGGGCCAACGTCCTGACTTTC.